The entry below describes one T cell receptor (beta chain). Using immunoSEQ multiplex PCR, the repertoire was profiled, and TCRdb retains in-frame clones only, with some absent. The sample has approximately 60,000 clones; 93% are singletons. The sample comes from a study of OX40 agonist ivuxolimab in advanced cancers. On the study more broadly: Patients received the agonistic anti-OX40 (CD134) antibody ivuxolimab. Patients with hepatocellular carcinoma, melanoma, renal cell or head and neck cancer made up the dose-escalation patients. Aged roughly 20 to 85 with a mean of approximately 57 years, they were under 85% male.

Trimming stripped 8 bases from V and 5 bases from J, with 21 bases between. The CDR3 runs to 15 residues. CDR1 is SNHLY, CDR2 FYNNEI, per germline. If patients had autoimmune disease history or systemic immunosuppression, they were excluded. The TCR comes from an adult with an advanced solid tumor such as melanoma, head and neck, liver or kidney cancer. The rearrangement links TRBV2 to TRBJ1-1; perhaps TRBD1 as D (5 bases). The sequencing used CD4+ or CD8+ T cells sorted from blood, collected in a trial of the OX40 agonist ivuxolimab. The CDR3 nucleotides read TGTGCCAGCGCCGTAGGGACCGCCGGAGGGACTGAAGCTTTCTTT. This encodes CASAVGTAGGTEAFF.